Detailed here is one T cell receptor beta chain. What this receptor recognizes is not known. A much more abundant neighbour one base away suggests this may be a read error. Using a constant-region primer and ProtoScript II reverse transcriptase, TCRbeta-specific cDNA was reverse-transcribed from about 460 ng total RNA. The TCRbeta libraries were prepared through three rounds of nested multiplex PCR following a slightly modified ARM-PCR procedure. Multiplex TRBV1-TRBV30 forward primers and a Cbeta reverse primer were used in the first two PCR rounds, each of which was run for around 9 cycles. Sample barcodes and Illumina adapters were added in a final 25-cycle PCR with Deep VentR polymerase. Amplicons of 200-500 bp were gel-purified with a QIAquick gel extraction kit before sequencing. An Illumina HiSeq 2500 was used to sequence the TCRbeta amplicons, generating 250-bp paired-end reads. The authors' analysis ran thus. Trimmomatic v0.33 was used to quality-trim the reads, and FLASH v1.2.11 was used to merge paired reads so that full CDR3 sequences could be recovered. V, D and J germline segments were assigned to the rearranged TCRbeta sequences using MiGEC v1.2.1b. Clonotype statistics, along with Shannon-Wiener diversity indices, were calculated using VDJtools v1.0.0. Except for diversity analysis, only each sample's 250 most abundant clonotypes were used in subsequent analyses to reduce sampling bias. In-frame beta chains were kept once TCRdb had trimmed the public reads at Q25 with fastp and called clones with MiXCR. Each entry is one CDR3 protein sequence, shown with its most common DNA and genes. The V and J calls here are based on TCRdb, not the publication. The sample profile shows about 210,000 distinct CDR3 sequences; around four fifths of them were found once. The top ten clones comprise around a sixth of the sample.

Total RNA and DNA were co-extracted from about 19-30 mg of bulk tissue with the AllPrep DNA/RNA mini kit, without cell sorting. About five patients with histopathologically diagnosed primary liver carcinoma underwent surgical resection in China between November 2015 and 2016. Patients had chronic HBV infection and were treatment-naive at sampling. Each tumor was sampled at five spatially separated regions: the tumor centre plus the superior, inferior, left-lateral and right-lateral poles. Histological examination found more than 90% viable tumor cells in every tumor sample. Each fresh piece of tumor and adjacent tissue was cut in two, with one half stored in RNAlater at -80 degrees C and the other half sent for histology. The CDR3 sequence holds 15 residues, the cysteine and phenylalanine included. Just CDR3 DNA is preserved here, 45 bases in frame from base 1. From a lookup of the germline V gene, CDR1 and CDR2 are KGHDR and SFDVKD. From V the trimming removes 3 bases and from J it removes 2 bases, while the gene matches leave 5 bases of the junction unaccounted for.

The data belong to a study of tumor-infiltrating lymphocytes in primary liver carcinoma (dated by TCRdb to about 2017). Looking at the study overall: Hepatocellular carcinoma (four) or combined HCC and intrahepatic cholangiocarcinoma (one) was present in the five patients, who were three men and two women aged 30 to 69 years. The five patients had tumors staged T1-T3 N0M0, with maximum diameters ranging from roughly 4.2 to 11 cm. Each sample produced about 3.65 to 7.13 million productive TCRbeta reads, and read depth showed no significant difference between tissue types. For each liver tumor, the study sampled five regions along with adjacent normal tissue and blood, and applied TCRbeta repertoire sequencing, expression microarrays and whole-exome sequencing. A total of approximately 35 specimens from 5 patients, comprising approximately 25 tumor regions, 5 adjacent noncancerous liver tissues and 5 peripheral blood samples, were covered by TCRbeta repertoire sequencing. Agilent mRNA microarray profiling was performed on the approximately 25 tumor region samples to relate TCRbeta repertoire diversity to the local molecular phenotype. Reproducibility between technical replicate repertoires was high, with correlation coefficients above 0.98 and mean shared-clone rates roughly 0.87.

Here is what the overall study found, with its caveats: Only about 7.5-25% of top clones were present in all five regions of a tumor, suggesting spatial heterogeneity of tumor-infiltrating T cells. The top 250 clones accounted for a significantly greater share of the repertoire in tumors than in blood (p = 0.039). Only the TCR beta chain was sequenced, which likely underestimates true repertoire diversity because unpaired alpha chains were not captured. Only 4 or 5 patients were included in the study, and the authors note that the findings should be validated in a larger study. Because the samples were bulk and unsorted, CD4+ and CD8+ T cell repertoires could not be compared. Pairs of tumor regions showed greater repertoire overlap (mean around 35%) than tumor-adjacent pairs (17%) or tumor-blood pairs (around 15%), which is consistent with antigen-driven expansion.

The sequenced sample was tumor tissue from primary liver carcinoma. Recombination connected TRBV24-1 to TRBJ2-5; 7 central bases correspond to TRBD2. This TCR came from a man between 35 and 55 years old with primary liver carcinoma and hepatitis B virus infection. The sequenced DNA: TGTGCCACCAGTGATAGCGGGACGGCTCAAGAGACCCAGTACTTC. This is translated as CATSDSGTAQETQYF.